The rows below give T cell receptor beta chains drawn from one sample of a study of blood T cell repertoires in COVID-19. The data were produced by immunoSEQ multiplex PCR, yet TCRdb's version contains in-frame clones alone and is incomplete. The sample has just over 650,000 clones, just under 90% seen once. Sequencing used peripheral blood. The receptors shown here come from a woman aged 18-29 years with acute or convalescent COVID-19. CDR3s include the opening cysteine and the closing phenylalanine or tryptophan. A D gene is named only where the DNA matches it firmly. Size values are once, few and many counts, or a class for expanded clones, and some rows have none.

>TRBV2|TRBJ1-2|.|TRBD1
CASKTRDRVPLHGYTF
TGTGCCAGTAAGACCCGGGACAGGGTTCCACTGCATGGCTACACCTTC
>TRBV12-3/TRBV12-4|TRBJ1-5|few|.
CASQGSDQPQHF
TGTGCTTCTCAGGGGTCCGATCAGCCCCAGCATTTT
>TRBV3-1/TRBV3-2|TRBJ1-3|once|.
CASRPGLQRGNTIYF
TGTGCCAGCAGGCCCGGACTCCAAAGGGGAAACACCATATATTTT
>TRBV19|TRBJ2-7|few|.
CASNIGQGYEQYF
TGTGCCAGTAACATCGGGCAGGGGTACGAGCAGTACTTC
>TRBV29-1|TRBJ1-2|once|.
CSVEDLPGGQGYTF
TGCAGCGTTGAAGATCTTCCGGGGGGTCAGGGCTACACCTTC
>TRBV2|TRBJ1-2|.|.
CASSEGGYYGYTF
TGTGCCAGCAGTGAAGGAGGGTACTATGGCTACACCTTC
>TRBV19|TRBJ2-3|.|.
CASRPGRGGGTDTQYF
TGTGCCAGTAGGCCCGGTAGGGGGGGCGGCACAGATACGCAGTATTTT
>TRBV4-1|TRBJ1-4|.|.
CASSLQGGGNEKLFF
TGCGCCAGCAGCTTACAAGGGGGAGGGAATGAAAAACTGTTTTTT
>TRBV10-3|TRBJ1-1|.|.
CAIKPGRDFRGTEAFF
TGTGCCATCAAGCCGGGCCGGGACTTCCGTGGCACTGAAGCTTTCTTT
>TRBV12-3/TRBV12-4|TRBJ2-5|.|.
CASSHTDKETQYF
TGTGCCAGCAGTCATACAGATAAAGAGACCCAGTACTTC
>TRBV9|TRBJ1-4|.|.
CASSAGGLTNEKLFF
TGTGCCAGCAGCGCTGGGGGCTTGACTAATGAAAAACTGTTTTTT
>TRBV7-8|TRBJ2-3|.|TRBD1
CASSPGTGGIADTQYF
TGTGCCAGCAGCCCTGGGACAGGGGGCATCGCAGATACGCAGTATTTT
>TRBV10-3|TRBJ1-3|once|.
CAISAGVSGNTIYF
TGTGCCATCAGTGCGGGGGTCTCTGGAAACACCATATATTTT
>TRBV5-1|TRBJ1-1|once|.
CASSLVSGNTEAFF
TGCGCCAGCAGCTTGGTTTCCGGGAACACTGAAGCTTTCTTT
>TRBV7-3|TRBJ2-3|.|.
CASSLGGGVGTDTQYF
TGTGCCAGCAGCTTAGGTGGCGGGGTGGGCACAGATACGCAGTATTTT
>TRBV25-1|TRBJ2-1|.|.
CASSESPETYNEQFF
TGTGCCAGCAGTGAATCGCCAGAAACCTACAATGAGCAGTTCTTC
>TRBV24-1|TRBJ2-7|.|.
CATAEAAGWKTYEQYF
TGTGCCACCGCGGAGGCTGCGGGCTGGAAAACCTACGAGCAGTACTTC
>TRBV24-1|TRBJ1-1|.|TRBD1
CATISGGTEAFF
TGTGCCACCATATCAGGGGGAACTGAAGCTTTCTTT
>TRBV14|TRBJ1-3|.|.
CASSPHMGNTIYF
TGTGCCAGCAGCCCGCACATGGGAAACACCATATATTTT
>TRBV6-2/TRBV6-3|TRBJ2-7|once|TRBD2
CASSSTQTGTSFRQEQYF
TGTGCCAGCAGTTCGACCCAAACCGGGACTAGCTTCCGACAAGAGCAGTACTTC
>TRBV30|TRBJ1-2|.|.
CAWNGYGYTF
TGTGCCTGGAACGGTTATGGCTACACCTTC
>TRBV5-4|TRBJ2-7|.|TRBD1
CASSSWGTGKVQYF
TGTGCCAGCAGCTCCTGGGGGACAGGGAAGGTGCAGTACTTC
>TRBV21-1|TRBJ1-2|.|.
CASSKAAGGYGYGYTF
TGTGCCAGCAGCAAAGCTGCGGGGGGGTATGGCTATGGCTACACCTTC
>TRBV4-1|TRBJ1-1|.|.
CATSTVGTEAFF
TGCGCCACCTCGACAGTTGGGACTGAAGCTTTCTTT
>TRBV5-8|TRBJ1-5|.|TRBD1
CASSTGTGPISKPQHF
TGTGCCAGCAGCACAGGGACAGGGCCCATCAGCAAGCCCCAGCATTTT
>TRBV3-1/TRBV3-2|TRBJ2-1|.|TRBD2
CASGSGDSSYNEQFF
TGTGCCAGCGGGAGCGGGGACTCCTCCTACAATGAGCAGTTCTTC
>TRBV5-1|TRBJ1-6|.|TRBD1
CASSPGQGTISPLHF
TGCGCCAGCAGCCCAGGACAGGGCACAATTTCACCCCTCCACTTT
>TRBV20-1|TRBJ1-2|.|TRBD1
CSPTGDGGYTF
TGCAGTCCGACAGGGGATGGCGGCTACACCTTC
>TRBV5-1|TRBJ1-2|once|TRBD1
CASSLYGTGLGVNYGYTF
TGCGCCAGCAGCTTATACGGGACAGGGCTAGGGGTTAACTATGGCTACACCTTC
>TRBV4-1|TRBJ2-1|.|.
CASSQDPPEAPFYNEQFF
TGCGCCAGCAGCCAAGACCCCCCGGAGGCACCATTCTACAATGAGCAGTTCTTC
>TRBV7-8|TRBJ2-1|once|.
CASSPGLQRKSRSYNEQFF
TGTGCCAGCAGCCCCGGACTGCAAAGAAAGAGTCGCTCCTACAATGAGCAGTTCTTC
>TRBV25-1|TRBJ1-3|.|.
CASSSRMGGNSGNTIYF
TGTGCCAGCAGCTCCCGTATGGGGGGTAACTCTGGAAACACCATATATTTT
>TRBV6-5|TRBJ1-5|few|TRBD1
CASSPGTENQPQHF
TGTGCCAGCAGCCCCGGGACAGAGAATCAGCCCCAGCATTTT
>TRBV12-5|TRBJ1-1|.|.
CASAPGIRDTEAFF
TGTGCTAGTGCCCCGGGTATTCGGGACACTGAAGCTTTCTTT
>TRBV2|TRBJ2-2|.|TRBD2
CASRRGQGTRVTGELFF
TGTGCCAGCAGACGAGGTCAAGGGACTAGAGTCACCGGGGAGCTGTTTTTT
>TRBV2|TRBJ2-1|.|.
CASSEGLGARGQFF
TGTGCCAGCAGTGAAGGACTGGGGGCCAGGGGGCAGTTCTTC
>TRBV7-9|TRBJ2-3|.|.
CASCRDTRIDTQYF
TGTGCCAGCTGCCGGGACACGCGGATAGATACGCAGTATTTT
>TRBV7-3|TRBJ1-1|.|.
CASSLYRVQNTEAFF
TGTGCCAGCAGCTTATACAGGGTCCAGAACACTGAAGCTTTCTTT
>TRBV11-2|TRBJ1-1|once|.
CASSLGGVNTEAFF
TGTGCCAGCAGCTTGGGGGGGGTGAACACTGAAGCTTTCTTT